These 18 T cell receptor beta chains came from one sample sequenced in a study of regulatory T cells in long-lasting Graves disease. This sample's time point: newly diagnosed GD, antithyroid drugs for less than 3 months. The TCR library was made from RNA that had been extracted from PBMCs in TRIzol. In building TCR beta libraries, iRepertoire HTBI primers were used together with Arm-PCR of CDR3 regions. TCRdb re-analysed the multiplex PCR reads in MiXCR, keeping a single row per CDR3 protein. The table shows hundreds of thousands of distinct CDR3 sequences, with 15% to 20% occurring only once. Separately, the same data were catalogued under a study of T cells in Graves' hyperthyroidism and ophthalmopathy.

The starting material was peripheral blood mononuclear cells (PBMCs), obtained at new diagnosis, from a patient treated with antithyroid drugs. All receptors derive from a man aged 18 to 29 with Graves disease.

This clonotype has just a few counts. The rearrangement joins TRBV30 to TRBJ2-1; D uncertain. CDR1 is GTSNPN and CDR2 is SVGIG in the germline V gene (reference sequence). Trimming left V 6 bases short and J 4 bases short, with 10 bases between. The CDR3 sequence is 12 residues long. CDR3 DNA: TGTGCCTGCCAGACAATTTACAATGAGCAGTTCTTC. Protein: CACQTIYNEQFF.

Many counts were recorded for this clonotype. The chain couples TRBV12-3 or TRBV12-4 to TRBJ2-3; 7 bases agree with TRBD1. The V segment lost 4 bases and the J segment 5 bases; nucleotides outside the gene matches: 6. The CDR3 has 14 amino acids. DNA of the CDR3: TGTGCCAGCAGTTCCAGGGGGAGTGGAGATACGCAGTATTTT. Its translation is CASSSRGSGDTQYF.

This clonotype was detected many times. The chain recombines TRBV6-1 with TRBJ2-7; 7 bases match TRBD2. The trim removed 8 bases at V and 3 bases at J, leaving 7 bases unmatched. The germline V gene encodes CDR1 MNHNS and CDR2 SASEGT. The length of the CDR3 is 13 residues. Written as DNA, the CDR3 is TGTGCCAGCGGAACAGGCGGGGGCTACGAGCAGTACTTC. Its protein product is CASGTGGGYEQYF.

This chain connects TRBV6-5 to TRBJ1-2; TRBD1 matches 9 bases. There are 15 residues in the CDR3. V trimming: 2 bases; J trimming: 3 bases; junction bases outside the gene matches: 4. The germline V gene has CDR1 MNHEY and CDR2 SVGAGI. The CDR3 protein is CASSYGTGNYYGYTF. The CDR3 region has the DNA TGTGCCAGCAGTTACGGGACAGGGAATTACTATGGCTACACCTTC.

This clonotype was detected only a few times. The chain carries TRBV12-3 or TRBV12-4 and TRBJ2-2; no definite D call. This CDR3 spans 12 amino acids. The V gene lost 4 bases and the J gene lost 8 bases, with 8 bases spanning the gap. The CDR3 here is CASSSTVGELFF. The CDR3 DNA reads as TGTGCCAGCAGTTCCACTGTTGGGGAGCTGTTTTTT.

This clonotype was counted at least ten times. The gene calls are TRBV6-2 or TRBV6-3 and TRBJ2-7, with TRBD2 matching over 9 bases. The germline V gene encodes CDR1 MNHEY and CDR2 SVGEGT. The V segment lost 5 bases and the J segment 0 bases; nucleotides outside the gene matches: 8. CDR3 length: 16 amino acids. The DNA of the CDR3 is TGTGCCAGCAGTGACTTACTAGCGGGCCTCTCCTACGAGCAGTACTTC. Protein sequence: CASSDLLAGLSYEQYF.

This clonotype was recorded at least ten times. This CDR3 is CAWRAGEHTYEQYF. DNA of the CDR3: TGTGCCTGGAGGGCAGGAGAGCATACCTACGAGCAGTACTTC. V and J are TRBV30 and TRBJ2-7, with unresolved D. This CDR3 comprises 14 residues. CDR1 GTSNPN and CDR2 SVGIG come from the germline V gene (reference sequence). V gave up 3 bases and J gave up 2 bases, with 14 bases separating them.

This clonotype occurred a few times. The chain is built from TRBV5-1 and TRBJ2-3, with D hard to call. The CDR3 has 13 amino acids. CDR1 is SGHRS and CDR2 is YFSETQ in the germline V gene. Deletions cut 0 bases from V and 5 bases from J, with 7 bases between. The CDR3 protein is CASSLAARDTQYF. CDR3 DNA sequence: TGCGCCAGCAGCTTGGCGGCAAGAGATACGCAGTATTTT.

This chain's CDR3 is CASSGGAGLVKNIQYF. CDR3 DNA sequence: TGTGCCAGTAGTGGAGGAGCGGGATTGGTCAAAAACATTCAGTACTTC. The chain recombines TRBV19 with TRBJ2-4, with 7 positions matching TRBD2. Per the germline V gene, CDR1 is LNHDA and CDR2 is SQIVND (reference sequence). V lost 5 bases and J lost 3; bases outside the gene matches: 10. The CDR3 loop spans 16 amino acids.

This clonotype has ten or more counts. The chain combines TRBV11-1 with TRBJ1-2; no clear D. Between the trimmed V and J ends, which lost 3 bases and 5 bases, there was a span of 13 bases. This CDR3 has 14 residues. The V gene's germline CDR1 is SGHAT and CDR2 FQDESV (reference sequence). This CDR3 reads CASSFENQLYGYTF. The CDR3 bases are TGTGCCAGCAGCTTCGAGAACCAGCTTTATGGCTACACCTTC.

The genes are TRBV9 and TRBJ1-2, with D uncertain. Trimming shortened V by 0 bases and J by 2 bases, and 8 bases separated the two germline ends. This CDR3 has 14 residues. Germline values: CDR1 SGDLS, CDR2 YYNGEE. This CDR3 reads CASSVAGSNYGYTF. CDR3 sequence (DNA): TGTGCCAGCAGCGTAGCGGGATCCAACTATGGCTACACCTTC. Supplemented by reference TRBV9 and TRBJ1-2, the full variable domain reads DSGVTQTPKHLITATGQRVTLRCSPRSGDLSVYWYQQSLDQGLQFLIQYYNGEERAKGNILERFSAQQFPDLHSELNLSSLELGDSALYFCASSVAGSNYGYTFGSGTRLTVV.

This clonotype has ten or more counts. The chain couples TRBV20-1 to TRBJ1-6; 11 bases align to TRBD1. The CDR3 is 14 residues long. CDR1 and CDR2 (germline): DFQATT, SNEGSKA (reference sequence). J gave up 6 bases and V 4 bases, and 2 bases lay outside the gene matches. The CDR3 coding sequence is TGCAGTGCTAAGGACAGGGGGCGTAATTCACCCCTCCACTTT. The encoded protein is CSAKDRGRNSPLHF.

As for this clonotype: One end of the junction is discordant with germline, which a read error may explain. The rearrangement links TRBV15 to TRBJ2-1; D perhaps matches TRBD1 (6 bases). CDR1 is LNHNV, CDR2 YYDKDF, per germline (reference sequence). This CDR3 is 16 amino acids long. The CDR3 DNA is TGTGCCACCAGCAGGGGACGGGACAAGACCTACAATCAGCAGTTCTTC. Encoded protein: CATSRGRDKTYNQQFF.

This clonotype has more than one count but fewer than ten. The V call is TRBV20-1, the J call TRBJ1-4; TRBD1 aligns across 7 bases. Germline V gene lookup returns CDR1 DFQATT and CDR2 SNEGSKA (reference sequence). This CDR3 comprises 14 residues. Trimming at V came to 2 bases and at J to 4 bases, leaving 4 bases not matched to a gene. The CDR3 DNA is TGCAGTGCTAGAAACAGGGGCGGTAATGAAAAACTGTTTTTT. This encodes CSARNRGGNEKLFF.

This clonotype has at least ten counts. The chain recombines TRBV20-1 with TRBJ2-1, with 8 nucleotides matching TRBD2. V lost 1 base and J lost 3; bases outside the gene matches: 17. Germline V gene lookup returns CDR1 DFQATT and CDR2 SNEGSKA (reference sequence). The CDR3 has 19 amino acids. CDR3 sequence: CSARVRGGSGRAYYNEQFF. As DNA, the CDR3 is TGCAGTGCTAGAGTGCGAGGAGGCAGCGGGAGAGCTTACTACAATGAGCAGTTCTTC.

Ten or more counts support this clonotype. The CDR3 DNA follows: TGTGCCAGCAGTCGTCCGGGACAGGGGCCGGGCACCGGGGAGCTGTTTTTT. The encoded protein is CASSRPGQGPGTGELFF. This chain joins TRBV28 and TRBJ2-2; 10 bases line up with TRBD1. CDR1 MDHEN and CDR2 SYDVKM come from the germline V gene. The trim removed 5 bases at V and 4 bases at J, leaving 10 bases unmatched. The CDR3 is made up of 17 amino acids.

This clonotype was recorded many times. The V call is TRBV18, the J call TRBJ1-1; D may be TRBD1 (6 bases). There are 14 residues in the CDR3. The V gene's germline CDR1 is KGHSH and CDR2 LQKENI. The germline V and J ends were trimmed by 3 bases and 1 base, with 9 bases remaining between them. The CDR3 sequence: CASSPRDTNTEAFF. CDR3 nucleotide sequence: TGTGCCAGCTCACCTCGGGACACGAACACTGAAGCTTTCTTT.

As to this clonotype: This may arise from a read error, as a much more abundant clone is one base away. The chain uses TRBV6-2 or TRBV6-3 and TRBJ2-3, with 7 bases that match TRBD2. Germline CDR1 reads MNHEY; CDR2 reads SVGEGT. The CDR3 runs to 15 residues. The CDR3 DNA sequence: TGTACCAGCAGTGAAGGCGGGGGAGGCACAGATACGCAGTATTTT. This encodes CTSSEGGGGTDTQYF.